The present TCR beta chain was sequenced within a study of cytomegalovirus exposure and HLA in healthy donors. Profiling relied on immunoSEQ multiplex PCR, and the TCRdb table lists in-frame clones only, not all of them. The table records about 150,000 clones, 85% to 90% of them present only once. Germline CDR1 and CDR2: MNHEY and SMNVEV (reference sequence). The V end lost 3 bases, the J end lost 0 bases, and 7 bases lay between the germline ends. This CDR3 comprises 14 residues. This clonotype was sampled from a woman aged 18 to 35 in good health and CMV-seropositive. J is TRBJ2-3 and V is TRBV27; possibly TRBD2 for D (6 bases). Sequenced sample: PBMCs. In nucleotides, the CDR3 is TGTGCCAGCAGTTTTCTAGCGAGCACAGATACGCAGTATTTT. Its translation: CASSFLASTDTQYF.